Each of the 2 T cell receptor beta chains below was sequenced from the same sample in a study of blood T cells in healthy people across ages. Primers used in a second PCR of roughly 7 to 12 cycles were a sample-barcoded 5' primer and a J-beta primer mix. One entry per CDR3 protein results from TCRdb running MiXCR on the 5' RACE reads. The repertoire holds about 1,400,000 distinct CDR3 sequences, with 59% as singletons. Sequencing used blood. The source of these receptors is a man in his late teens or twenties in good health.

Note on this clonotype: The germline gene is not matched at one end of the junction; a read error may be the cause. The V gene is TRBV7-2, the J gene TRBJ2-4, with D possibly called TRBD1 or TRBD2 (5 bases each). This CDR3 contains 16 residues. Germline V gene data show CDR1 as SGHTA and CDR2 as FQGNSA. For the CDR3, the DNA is TGTGCCAGCAGCGATTGGGACGCCGAAGCCAAAAACGTTCAGTACTTC. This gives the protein CASSDWDAEAKNVQYF.

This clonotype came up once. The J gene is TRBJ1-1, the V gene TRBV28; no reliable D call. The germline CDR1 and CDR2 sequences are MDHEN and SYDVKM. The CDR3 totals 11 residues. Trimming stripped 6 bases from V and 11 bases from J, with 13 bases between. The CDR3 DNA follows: TGTGCCAGCAGCCCTCGGGCAACGGCTTTCTTT. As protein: CASSPRATAFF.